This TCR beta chain was identified in a study of OX40 agonist ivuxolimab in advanced cancers. Study-wide background: A diagnosis of hepatocellular carcinoma, melanoma, renal cell or head and neck cancer was present in dose-escalation patients.

Repertoires were generated with immunoSEQ multiplex PCR, while TCRdb's copy carries only in-frame clones and drops some. The sample has approximately 38,000 clones, 83% seen once. The germline gives CDR1 SGHKS, CDR2 YYEKEE (reference sequence). This CDR3 region has 14 residues. With 2 bases removed from V and 2 bases from J, the gap between germline ends came to 11 bases. This sequence joins TRBV5-5 and TRBJ2-7; D is ambiguous. The sequence was obtained from an adult with an advanced solid tumor such as melanoma, head and neck, liver or kidney cancer. Here the sequenced sample was CD4+ or CD8+ T cells sorted from blood, taken in a trial of the OX40 agonist ivuxolimab. The chain's CDR3 is CASSFGWGTYEQYF. In DNA, the CDR3 is TGTGCCAGCAGCTTCGGTTGGGGAACCTACGAGCAGTACTTC.